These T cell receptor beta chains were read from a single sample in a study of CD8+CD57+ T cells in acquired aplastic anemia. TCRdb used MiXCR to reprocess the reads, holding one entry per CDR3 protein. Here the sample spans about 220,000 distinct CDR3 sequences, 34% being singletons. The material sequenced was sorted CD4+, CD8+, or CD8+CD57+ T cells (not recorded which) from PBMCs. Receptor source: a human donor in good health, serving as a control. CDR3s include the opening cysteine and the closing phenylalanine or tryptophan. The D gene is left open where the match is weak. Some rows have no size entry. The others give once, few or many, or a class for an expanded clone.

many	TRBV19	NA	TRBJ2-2	CASSYQTGGTGELFF	TGTGCCAGTAGCTATCAGACAGGCGGGACCGGGGAGCTGTTTTTT
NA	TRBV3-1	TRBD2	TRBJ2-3	CASSQGREWSTDTQYF	TGTGCCAGCAGCCAAGGGCGGGAGTGGAGCACAGATACGCAGTATTTT
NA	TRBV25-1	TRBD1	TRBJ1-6	CASSLGSGQGVDSPLHF	TGTGCCAGCAGCTTAGGGTCGGGACAGGGGGTCGATTCACCCCTCCACTTT
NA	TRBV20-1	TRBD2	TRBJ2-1	CSAVASGRSSYNEQFF	TGCAGTGCAGTGGCTAGCGGGAGATCCTCCTACAATGAGCAGTTCTTC
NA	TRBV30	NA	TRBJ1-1	CAWSVYRRTEAFF	TGTGCCTGGAGTGTCTACCGGAGGACTGAAGCTTTCTTT
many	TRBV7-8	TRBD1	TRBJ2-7	CASSPYRSTGAGYEQYF	TGTGCCAGCAGCCCCTACCGGTCTACAGGGGCAGGATACGAGCAGTACTTC
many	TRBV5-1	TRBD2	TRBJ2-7	CASSRWGGDHEQYF	TGCGCCAGCAGCCGATGGGGGGGGGACCACGAGCAGTACTTC
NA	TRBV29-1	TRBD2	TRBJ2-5	CSVVGGRGQETQYF	TGCAGCGTTGTCGGCGGGAGGGGACAAGAGACCCAGTACTTC
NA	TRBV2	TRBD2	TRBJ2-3	CASSKGLERDSADTQYF	TGTGCCAGCAGCAAAGGTCTCGAGCGGGATAGCGCAGATACGCAGTATTTT
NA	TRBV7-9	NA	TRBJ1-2	CASSEIYGYTF	TGTGCCAGCAGCGAGATATATGGCTACACCTTC
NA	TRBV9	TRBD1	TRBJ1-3	CASSDPQGPNSGNTIYF	TGTGCCAGCAGCGACCCACAGGGGCCCAACTCTGGAAACACCATATATTTT
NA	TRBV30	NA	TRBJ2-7	CAWRGSSYEQYF	TGTGCCTGGAGGGGCAGCTCCTACGAGCAGTACTTC
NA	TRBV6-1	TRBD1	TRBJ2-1	CASNLRGPGQGRGEQFF	TGTGCCAGCAACCTCAGGGGGCCGGGACAGGGCCGCGGTGAGCAGTTCTTC
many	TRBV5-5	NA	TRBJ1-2	CASSLAGRMYGYTF	TGTGCCAGCAGCTTGGCGGGGCGAATGTATGGCTACACCTTC
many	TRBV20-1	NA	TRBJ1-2	CSARDRRRGWGYTF	TGCAGTGCTAGAGATCGTAGAAGAGGATGGGGCTACACCTTC
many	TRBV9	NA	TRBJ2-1	CASSASGTTYNEQFF	TGTGCCAGCAGCGCTTCGGGCACCACCTACAATGAGCAGTTCTTC
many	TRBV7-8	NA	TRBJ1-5	CASSPTWGGLQPQHF	TGTGCCAGCAGCCCGACGTGGGGGGGCCTTCAGCCCCAGCATTTT
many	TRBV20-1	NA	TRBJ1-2	CSAQSQPGGYGYTF	TGCAGTGCGCAATCTCAGCCGGGGGGCTATGGCTACACCTTC
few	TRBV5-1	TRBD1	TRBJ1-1	CASSFQTGGYTEAFF	TGCGCCAGCAGCTTCCAGACAGGGGGCTACACTGAAGCTTTCTTT
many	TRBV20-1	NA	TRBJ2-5	CSARLDRQETQYF	TGCAGCGCTAGACTAGACCGGCAAGAGACCCAGTACTTC
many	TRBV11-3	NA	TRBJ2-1	CASSTMGGYNEQFF	TGTGCCAGCAGTACTATGGGGGGTTACAATGAGCAGTTCTTC
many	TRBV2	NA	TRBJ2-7	CASSERTNEQYF	TGTGCCAGCAGTGAAAGGACAAACGAGCAGTACTTC
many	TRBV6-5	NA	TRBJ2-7	CASSYDETYEQYF	TGTGCCAGCAGTTACGACGAAACCTACGAGCAGTACTTC
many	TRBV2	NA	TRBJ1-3	CASNIFSGNTIYF	TGTGCCAGCAATATCTTCTCTGGAAACACCATATATTTT
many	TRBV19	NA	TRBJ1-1	CASLGWSNTEAFF	TGTGCCAGTCTCGGTTGGTCAAACACTGAAGCTTTCTTT
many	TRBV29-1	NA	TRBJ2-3	CSVRRGSTDTQYF	TGCAGCGTACGACGGGGTAGCACAGATACGCAGTATTTT
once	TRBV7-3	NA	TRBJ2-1	CASSLGGGKSYNEQFF	TGTGCCAGCAGCTTAGGGGGAGGTAAATCCTACAATGAGCAGTTCTTC
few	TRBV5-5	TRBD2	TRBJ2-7	CASSPPSGRASYEQYF	TGTGCCAGCAGCCCCCCTAGCGGGAGGGCCTCCTACGAGCAGTACTTC
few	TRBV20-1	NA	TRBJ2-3	CSARANWAGQGERDTQYF	TGCAGTGCTAGAGCTAACTGGGCGGGGCAGGGGGAGAGGGATACGCAGTATTTT
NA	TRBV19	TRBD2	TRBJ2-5	CASGLALQETQYF	TGTGCCAGCGGACTAGCCCTCCAAGAGACCCAGTACTTC
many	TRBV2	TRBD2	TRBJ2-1	CASSEAHILAGINEQFF	TGTGCCAGCAGTGAAGCCCACATACTAGCGGGAATAAATGAGCAGTTCTTC
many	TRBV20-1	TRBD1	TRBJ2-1	CSASGTGPRSAIAYNEQFF	TGCAGTGCTAGCGGGACAGGCCCACGCTCTGCTATAGCTTACAATGAGCAGTTCTTC
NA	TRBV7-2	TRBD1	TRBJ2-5	CASSGDRDQETQYF	TGTGCCAGCAGCGGCGACAGGGACCAAGAGACCCAGTACTTC
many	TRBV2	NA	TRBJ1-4	CASSYRATNEKLFF	TGTGCCAGCTCCTACAGGGCAACTAATGAAAAACTGTTTTTT
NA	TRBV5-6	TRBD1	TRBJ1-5	CASSLRTGSSNQPQHF	TGTGCCAGCAGCTTACGGACAGGGTCTAGCAATCAGCCCCAGCATTTT
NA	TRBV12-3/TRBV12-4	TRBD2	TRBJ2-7	CASPPSSGRPTYEQYF	TGTGCCAGCCCACCGTCCAGCGGGAGGCCCACCTACGAGCAGTACTTC
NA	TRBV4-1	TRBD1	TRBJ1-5	CASSQRDVGSRTGRYSNQPQHF	TGCGCCAGCAGCCAGAGAGACGTGGGGAGCAGGACAGGGAGGTATAGCAATCAGCCCCAGCATTTT
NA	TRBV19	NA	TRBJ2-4	CASSLPPRGAKNIQYF	TGTGCCAGTAGTCTCCCACCGCGAGGTGCCAAAAACATTCAGTACTTC
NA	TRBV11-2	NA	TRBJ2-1	CASSFTGGPYNEQFF	TGTGCCAGCAGCTTCACAGGAGGGCCCTACAATGAGCAGTTCTTC
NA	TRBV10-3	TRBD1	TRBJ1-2	CAISRQGNLGYGYTF	TGTGCCATCAGTAGACAGGGCAATCTAGGCTATGGCTACACCTTC
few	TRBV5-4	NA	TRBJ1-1	CASSFAGSTEAFF	TGTGCCAGCAGCTTCGCGGGGAGCACTGAAGCTTTCTTT
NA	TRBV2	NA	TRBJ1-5	CASSEAGSNQPQHF	TGTGCCAGCAGTGAAGCAGGAAGCAATCAGCCCCAGCATTTT
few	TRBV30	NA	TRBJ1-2	CAWEHLNGWDGYTF	TGTGCCTGGGAACACTTAAACGGCTGGGATGGCTACACCTTC
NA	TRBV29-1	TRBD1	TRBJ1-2	CSVENGTGYGYTF	TGCAGCGTTGAAAACGGGACAGGATATGGCTACACCTTC
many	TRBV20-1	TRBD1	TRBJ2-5	CSAEPGTAQETQYF	TGCAGTGCTGAACCAGGGACAGCCCAAGAGACCCAGTACTTC
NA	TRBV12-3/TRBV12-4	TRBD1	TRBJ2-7	CASSSSYGTGGYEQYF	TGTGCCAGCAGTTCTAGTTATGGGACAGGGGGTTACGAGCAGTACTTC
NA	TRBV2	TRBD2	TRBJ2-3	CASSQSSGTTDTQYF	TGTGCCAGCAGTCAGTCTAGCGGTACTACAGATACGCAGTATTTT
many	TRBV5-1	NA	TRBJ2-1	CASSKDTNYNEQFF	TGCGCCAGCTCAAAGGACACTAACTACAATGAGCAGTTCTTC
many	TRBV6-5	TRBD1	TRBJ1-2	CASSYRTGGTANYGYTF	TGTGCCAGCAGTTACCGAACAGGGGGAACGGCTAACTATGGCTACACCTTC
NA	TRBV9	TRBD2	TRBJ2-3	CVSSLGTSGSVDTQYF	TGTGTCAGCAGCTTGGGGACTAGCGGGAGCGTTGATACGCAGTATTTT
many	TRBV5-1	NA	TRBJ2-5	CASSFPGVETQYF	TGTGCCAGCAGCTTCCCAGGGGTAGAGACCCAGTACTTC
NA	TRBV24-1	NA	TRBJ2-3	CATSDPVDYGTDTQYF	TGTGCCACCAGTGATCCCGTAGATTACGGCACAGATACGCAGTATTTT
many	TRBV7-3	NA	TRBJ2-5	CASSPRAGDETQYF	TGTGCCAGCAGCCCCCGTGCCGGGGACGAGACCCAGTACTTC
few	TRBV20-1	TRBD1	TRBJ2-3	CSARRRDRGTDAQYF	TGCAGTGCTAGACGCCGGGACAGGGGGACAGATGCGCAGTATTTT
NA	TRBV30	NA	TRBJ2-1	CAWSITDYNEQFF	TGTGCCTGGAGTATCACGGACTACAATGAGCAGTTCTTC
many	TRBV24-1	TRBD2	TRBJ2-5	CATSDGLAGGRETQYF	TGTGCCACCAGTGATGGACTAGCGGGAGGTAGGGAGACCCAGTACTTC
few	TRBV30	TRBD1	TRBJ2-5	CAWKGGQGDWETQYF	TGTGCCTGGAAGGGGGGACAGGGGGATTGGGAGACCCAGTACTTC